This T cell receptor (beta chain) was sequenced during a study of preoperative IRX-2 immunotherapy in early breast cancer. Sequenced by immunoSEQ multiplex PCR; TCRdb stores in-frame clones only, minus some. The table has around 2,700 clones, 77% seen once. Described treatment: preoperative locoregional IRX-2 cytokine immunotherapy. Patients received preoperative, locoregional IRX-2 cytokine immunotherapy in a phase Ib study. There are 16 residues in the CDR3. Germline CDR1 is MDHEN and CDR2 is SYDVKM. V was clipped by 5 bases and J by 2 bases, with 13 bases between them. The TCR sequence derives from a human donor with breast cancer. This specimen was tumor tissue, taken after IRX-2 immunotherapy. The chain carries TRBV28 and TRBJ2-6; tentatively, D is TRBD1 (6 bases). CDR3 protein: CASSLPTGPGANVLTF. The DNA for the CDR3 is TGTGCCAGCAGTCTGCCAACAGGGCCTGGGGCCAACGTCCTGACTTTC. Together with reference TRBV28 and TRBJ2-6, the CDR3 gives the full variable domain: DVKVTQSSRYLVKRTGEKVFLECVQDMDHENMFWYRQDPGLGLRLIYFSYDVKMKEKGDIPEGYSVSREKKERFSLILESASTNQTSMYLCASSLPTGPGANVLTFGAGSRLTVL.